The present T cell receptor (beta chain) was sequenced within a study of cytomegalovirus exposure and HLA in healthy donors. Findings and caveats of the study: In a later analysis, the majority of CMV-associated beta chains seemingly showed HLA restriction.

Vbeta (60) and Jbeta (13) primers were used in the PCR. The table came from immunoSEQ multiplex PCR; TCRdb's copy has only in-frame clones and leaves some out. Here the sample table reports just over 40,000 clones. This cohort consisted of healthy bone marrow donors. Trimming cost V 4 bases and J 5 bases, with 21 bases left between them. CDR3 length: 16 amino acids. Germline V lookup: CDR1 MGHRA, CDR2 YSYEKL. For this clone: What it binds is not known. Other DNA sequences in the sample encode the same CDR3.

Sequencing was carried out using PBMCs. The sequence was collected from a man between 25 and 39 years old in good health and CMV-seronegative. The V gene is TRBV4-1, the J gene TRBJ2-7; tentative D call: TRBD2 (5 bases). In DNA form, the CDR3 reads TGCGCCAGCAGCCCCGGCCGGCCATTTCGGGAAGACGAGCAGTACTTC. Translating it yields CASSPGRPFREDEQYF.